Listed below are T cell receptor beta chains from one sample, sequenced in a study of blood T cells in healthy people across ages. TCRdb independently ran MiXCR on the 5' RACE reads; one entry per CDR3 protein. The data contain over 1,200,000 distinct CDR3 sequences, approximately 60% of them singletons. Sequencing used blood. The receptors originated from a man between 18 and 29 years old in good health. CDR3s include the opening cysteine and the closing phenylalanine or tryptophan. Fields, in order: J gene, V gene, clone size, D gene, CDR3 protein, CDR3 DNA. The D gene is left open where the match is weak. Size values are once, few and many counts, or a class for expanded clones, and some rows have none.

j_call: TRBJ1-4
v_call: TRBV12-3/TRBV12-4
clone_size: -
d_call: -
cdr3_aa: CASGGGRDEKLFF
cdr3_nt: TGTGCCAGCGGGGGGGGGCGAGATGAAAAACTGTTTTTT

j_call: TRBJ2-7
v_call: TRBV29-1
clone_size: few
d_call: TRBD1
cdr3_aa: CSALDRVGEQYF
cdr3_nt: TGCAGCGCCCTGGACAGGGTTGGGGAGCAGTACTTC

j_call: TRBJ2-7
v_call: TRBV27
clone_size: few
d_call: -
cdr3_aa: CASSSTSAGEQYF
cdr3_nt: TGTGCCAGCAGCAGTACCTCCGCGGGAGAGCAGTACTTC

j_call: TRBJ2-7
v_call: TRBV3-1
clone_size: -
d_call: -
cdr3_aa: CASSQERLWGHPYEQYF
cdr3_nt: TGTGCCAGCAGCCAAGAACGGCTCTGGGGCCATCCCTACGAGCAGTACTTC

j_call: TRBJ2-1
v_call: TRBV20-1
clone_size: -
d_call: -
cdr3_aa: CSAWSGHRSSDEQFF
cdr3_nt: TGCAGTGCTTGGAGCGGCCACCGATCTAGTGATGAGCAGTTCTTC

j_call: TRBJ1-1
v_call: TRBV5-1
clone_size: -
d_call: TRBD1
cdr3_aa: CASSLGQGRDTEAFF
cdr3_nt: TGCGCCAGCAGCTTGGGACAGGGAAGGGACACTGAAGCTTTCTTT

j_call: TRBJ2-2
v_call: TRBV3-1
clone_size: -
d_call: -
cdr3_aa: CASSQDLVGRGTGELFF
cdr3_nt: TGTGCCAGCAGCCAAGATCTGGTGGGGCGTGGCACCGGGGAGCTGTTTTTT

j_call: TRBJ1-4
v_call: TRBV7-2
clone_size: -
d_call: TRBD1
cdr3_aa: CASSPSPGQANEKLFF
cdr3_nt: TGTGCCAGCAGCCCCTCCCCGGGACAGGCTAATGAAAAACTGTTTTTT

j_call: TRBJ1-6
v_call: TRBV6-5
clone_size: -
d_call: -
cdr3_aa: CASRVQKSPLHF
cdr3_nt: TGTGCCAGCAGGGTGCAGAAATCACCCCTCCACTTT

j_call: TRBJ2-1
v_call: TRBV6-5
clone_size: few
d_call: -
cdr3_aa: CASSTSSDEQFF
cdr3_nt: TGTGCCAGCAGTACCAGTTCGGATGAGCAGTTCTTC

j_call: TRBJ1-2
v_call: TRBV9
clone_size: many
d_call: TRBD1
cdr3_aa: CASSVGPGGGYGYTF
cdr3_nt: TGTGCCAGCAGCGTAGGACCAGGGGGCGGCTATGGCTACACCTTC

j_call: TRBJ2-3
v_call: TRBV4-1
clone_size: -
d_call: -
cdr3_aa: CASSQENVGPDTQYF
cdr3_nt: TGCGCCAGCAGCCAAGAGAACGTGGGTCCAGATACGCAGTATTTT